This T cell receptor (beta chain) was found in a study of cytomegalovirus exposure and HLA in healthy donors. The PCR employed 60 Vbeta primers together with 13 Jbeta primers. Assay used: immunoSEQ multiplex PCR; TCRdb lists only in-frame clones, some missing. The sample has some 170,000 clones, approximately 78% seen once. Trimming pared 3 bases from V and 0 bases from J, leaving 8 bases between. Germline lookup yields CDR1 SGHTA and CDR2 FQGNSA. This CDR3 contains 14 residues. This chain connects TRBV7-2 to TRBJ1-1; D is possibly TRBD1 (5 bases). Sequenced input: PBMCs. This receptor was obtained from a human donor in good health. As DNA, the CDR3 is TGTGCCAGCAGCTTGCAGGGCATGAACACTGAAGCTTTCTTT. It translates to CASSLQGMNTEAFF.